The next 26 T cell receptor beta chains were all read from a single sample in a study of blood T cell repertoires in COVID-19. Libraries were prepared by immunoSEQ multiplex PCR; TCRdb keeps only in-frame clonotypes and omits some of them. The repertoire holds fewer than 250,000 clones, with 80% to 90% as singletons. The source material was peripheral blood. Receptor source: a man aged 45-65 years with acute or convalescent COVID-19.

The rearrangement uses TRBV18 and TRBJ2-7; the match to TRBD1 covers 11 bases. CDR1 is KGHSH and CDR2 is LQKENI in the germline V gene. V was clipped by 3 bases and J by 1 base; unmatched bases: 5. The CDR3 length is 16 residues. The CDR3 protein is CASSPGQGARSYEQYF. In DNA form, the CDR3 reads TGTGCCAGCTCACCTGGACAGGGGGCCCGGTCCTACGAGCAGTACTTC.

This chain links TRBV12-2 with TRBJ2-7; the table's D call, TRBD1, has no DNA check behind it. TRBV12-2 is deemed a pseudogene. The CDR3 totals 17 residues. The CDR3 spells CASRLARSSGLSYEQYF. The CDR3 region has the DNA TGTGCAAGTCGCTTAGCGCGGAGTTCAGGGCTCTCCTACGAGCAGTACTTC.

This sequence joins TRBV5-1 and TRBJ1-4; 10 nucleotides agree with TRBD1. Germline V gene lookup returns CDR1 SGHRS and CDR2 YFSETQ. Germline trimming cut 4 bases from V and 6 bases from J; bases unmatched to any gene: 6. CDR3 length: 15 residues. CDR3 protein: CASSLTGTGDEKLFF. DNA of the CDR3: TGCGCCAGCAGCCTAACCGGGACAGGGGATGAAAAACTGTTTTTT. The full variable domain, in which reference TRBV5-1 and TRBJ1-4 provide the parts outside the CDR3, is KAGVTQTPRYLIKTRGQQVTLSCSPISGHRSVSWYQQTPGQGLQFLFEYFSETQRNKGNFPGRFSGRQFSNSRSEMNVSTLELGDSALYLCASSLTGTGDEKLFFGSGTQLSVL.

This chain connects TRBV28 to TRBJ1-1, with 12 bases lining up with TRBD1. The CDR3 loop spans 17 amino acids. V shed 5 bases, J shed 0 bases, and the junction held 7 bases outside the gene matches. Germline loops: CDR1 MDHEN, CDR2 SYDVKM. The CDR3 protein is CASSPGTGGLMNTEAFF. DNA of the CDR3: TGTGCCAGCAGTCCGGGGACAGGGGGCTTGATGAACACTGAAGCTTTCTTT.

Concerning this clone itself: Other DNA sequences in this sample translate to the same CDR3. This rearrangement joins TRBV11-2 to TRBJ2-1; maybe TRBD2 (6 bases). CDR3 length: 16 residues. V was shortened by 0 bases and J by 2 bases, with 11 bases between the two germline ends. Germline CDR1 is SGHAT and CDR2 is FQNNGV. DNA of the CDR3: TGTGCCAGCAGCTTAGATTTGGCGGGGACCTACAATGAGCAGTTCTTC. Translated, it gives CASSLDLAGTYNEQFF.

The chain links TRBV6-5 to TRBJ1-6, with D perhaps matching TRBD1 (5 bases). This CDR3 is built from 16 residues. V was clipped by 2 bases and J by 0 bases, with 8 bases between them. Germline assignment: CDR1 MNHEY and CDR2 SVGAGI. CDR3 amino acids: CASSYGASSYNSPLHF. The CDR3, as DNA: TGTGCCAGCAGTTACGGGGCGAGCTCCTATAATTCACCCCTCCACTTT.

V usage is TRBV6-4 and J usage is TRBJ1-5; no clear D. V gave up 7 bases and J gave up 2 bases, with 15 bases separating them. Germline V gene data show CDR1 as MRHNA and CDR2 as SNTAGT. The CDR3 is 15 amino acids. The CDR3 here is CASTTNGVGNQPQHF. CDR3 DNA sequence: TGTGCCAGCACTACCAACGGGGTAGGCAATCAGCCCCAGCATTTT.

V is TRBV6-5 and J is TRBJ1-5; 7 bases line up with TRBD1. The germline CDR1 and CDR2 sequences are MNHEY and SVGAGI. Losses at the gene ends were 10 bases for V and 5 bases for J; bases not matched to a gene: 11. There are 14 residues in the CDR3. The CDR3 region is CATSPSDRHQPQHF. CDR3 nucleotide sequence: TGTGCCACCTCCCCATCGGACAGGCATCAGCCCCAGCATTTT.

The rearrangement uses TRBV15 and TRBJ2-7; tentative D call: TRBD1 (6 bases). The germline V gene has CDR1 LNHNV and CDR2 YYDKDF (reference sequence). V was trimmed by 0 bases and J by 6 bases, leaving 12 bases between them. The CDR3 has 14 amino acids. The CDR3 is CATSREGTGFEQYF. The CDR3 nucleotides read TGTGCCACCAGCAGAGAGGGTACAGGGTTCGAGCAGTACTTC.

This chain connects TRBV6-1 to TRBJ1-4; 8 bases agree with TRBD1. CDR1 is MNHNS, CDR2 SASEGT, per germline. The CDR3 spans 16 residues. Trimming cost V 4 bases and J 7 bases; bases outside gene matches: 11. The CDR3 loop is CASSGTGTGSGEKLFF. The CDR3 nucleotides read TGTGCCAGCAGTGGAACCGGGACAGGATCGGGTGAAAAACTGTTTTTT.

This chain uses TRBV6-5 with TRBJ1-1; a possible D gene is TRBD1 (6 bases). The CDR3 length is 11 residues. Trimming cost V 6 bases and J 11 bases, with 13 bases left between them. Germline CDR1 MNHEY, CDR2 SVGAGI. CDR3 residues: CASSHQGLAFF. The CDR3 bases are TGTGCCAGCAGCCACCAGGGGTTGGCTTTCTTT.

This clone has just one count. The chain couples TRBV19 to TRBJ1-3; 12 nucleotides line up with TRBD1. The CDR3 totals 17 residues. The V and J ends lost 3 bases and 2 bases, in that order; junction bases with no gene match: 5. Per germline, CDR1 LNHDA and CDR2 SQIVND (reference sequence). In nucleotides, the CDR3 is TGTGCCAGTAGTATCGGGACAGGGGGCAAAACTGGAAACACCATATATTTT. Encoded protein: CASSIGTGGKTGNTIYF. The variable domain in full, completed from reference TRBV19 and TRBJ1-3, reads DGGITQSPKYLFRKEGQNVTLSCEQNLNHDAMYWYRQDPGQGLRLIYYSQIVNDFQKGDIAEGYSVSREKKESFPLTVTSAQKNPTAFYLCASSIGTGGKTGNTIYFGEGSWLTVV.

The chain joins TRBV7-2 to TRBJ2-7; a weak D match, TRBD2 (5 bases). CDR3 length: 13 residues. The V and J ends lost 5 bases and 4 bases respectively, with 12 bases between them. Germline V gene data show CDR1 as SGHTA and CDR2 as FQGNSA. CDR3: CASSPSAAYEQYF. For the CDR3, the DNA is TGTGCCAGCAGCCCCTCAGCGGCATACGAGCAGTACTTC. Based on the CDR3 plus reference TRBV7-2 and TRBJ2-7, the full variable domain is GAGVSQSPSNKVTEKGKDVELRCDPISGHTALYWYRQSLGQGLEFLIYFQGNSAPDKSGLPSDRFSAERTGGSVSTLTIQRTQQEDSAVYLCASSPSAAYEQYFGPGTRLTVT.

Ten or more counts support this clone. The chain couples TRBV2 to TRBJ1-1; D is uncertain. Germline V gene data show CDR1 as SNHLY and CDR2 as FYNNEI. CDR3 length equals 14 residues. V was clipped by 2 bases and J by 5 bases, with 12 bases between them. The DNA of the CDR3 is TGTGCCAGCAGTGAAACCCAGAGGAGGACTGAAGCTTTCTTT. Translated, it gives CASSETQRRTEAFF.

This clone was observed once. The CDR3 sequence: CASSITLVRGIDQPQHF. CDR3 nucleotide sequence: TGTGCCAGTAGTATAACCTTGGTCAGGGGGATCGATCAGCCCCAGCATTTT. The rearrangement uses TRBV19 and TRBJ1-5; 7 bases are a match to TRBD1. The CDR3 covers 17 residues. After removal of 2 bases from V and 5 bases from J, the junction contained 12 bases not matched to a gene. CDR1 is LNHDA, CDR2 SQIVND, per germline (reference sequence).

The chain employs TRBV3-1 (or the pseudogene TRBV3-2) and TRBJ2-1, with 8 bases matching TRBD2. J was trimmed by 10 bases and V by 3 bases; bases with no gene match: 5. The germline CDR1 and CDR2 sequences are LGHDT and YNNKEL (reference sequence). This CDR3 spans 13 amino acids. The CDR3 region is CASSQGTSSEQFF. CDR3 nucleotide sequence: TGTGCCAGCAGCCAGGGGACTAGTAGCGAGCAGTTCTTC.

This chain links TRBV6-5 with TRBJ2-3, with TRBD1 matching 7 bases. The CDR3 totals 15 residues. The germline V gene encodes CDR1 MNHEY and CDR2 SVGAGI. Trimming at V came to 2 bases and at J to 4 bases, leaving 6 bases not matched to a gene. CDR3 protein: CASSYGTVGSDTQYF. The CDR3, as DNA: TGTGCCAGCAGTTACGGGACAGTGGGGTCAGATACGCAGTATTTT.

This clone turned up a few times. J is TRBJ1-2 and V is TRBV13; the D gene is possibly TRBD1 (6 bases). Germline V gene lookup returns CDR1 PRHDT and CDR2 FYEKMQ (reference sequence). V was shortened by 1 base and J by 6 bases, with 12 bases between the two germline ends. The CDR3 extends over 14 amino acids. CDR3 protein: CASSLAAGGNGYTF. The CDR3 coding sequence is TGTGCCAGCAGCTTAGCTGCGGGGGGCAATGGCTACACCTTC. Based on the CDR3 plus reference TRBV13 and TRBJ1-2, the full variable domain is AAGVIQSPRHLIKEKRETATLKCYPIPRHDTVYWYQQGPGQDPQFLISFYEKMQSDKGSIPDRFSAQQFSDYHSELNMSSLELGDSALYFCASSLAAGGNGYTFGSGTRLTVV.

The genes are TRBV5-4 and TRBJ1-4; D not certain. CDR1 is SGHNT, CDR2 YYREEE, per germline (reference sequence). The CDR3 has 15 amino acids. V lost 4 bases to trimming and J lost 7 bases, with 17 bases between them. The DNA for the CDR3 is TGTGCCAGCAGCCCCAGGCCCGGGGTGGGTGAAAAACTGTTTTTT. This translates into CASSPRPGVGEKLFF. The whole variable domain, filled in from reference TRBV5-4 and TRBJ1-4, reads ETGVTQSPTHLIKTRGQQVTLRCSSQSGHNTVSWYQQALGQGPQFIFQYYREEENGRGNFPPRFSGLQFPNYSSELNVNALELDDSALYLCASSPRPGVGEKLFFGSGTQLSVL.

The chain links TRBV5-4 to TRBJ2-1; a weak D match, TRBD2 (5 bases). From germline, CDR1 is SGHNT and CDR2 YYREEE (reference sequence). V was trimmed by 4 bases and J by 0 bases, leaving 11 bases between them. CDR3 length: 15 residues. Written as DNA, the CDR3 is TGTGCCAGCAGCCCGGACTTGTTCTCCTACAATGAGCAGTTCTTC. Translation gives CASSPDLFSYNEQFF.

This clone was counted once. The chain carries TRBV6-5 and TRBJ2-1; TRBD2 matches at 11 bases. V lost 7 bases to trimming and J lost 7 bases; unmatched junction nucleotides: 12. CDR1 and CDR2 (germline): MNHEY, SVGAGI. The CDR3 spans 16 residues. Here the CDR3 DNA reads TGTGCCAGCACTTATAGCGGGAGGGCCCGACGAAATGAGCAGTTCTTC. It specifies CASTYSGRARRNEQFF.

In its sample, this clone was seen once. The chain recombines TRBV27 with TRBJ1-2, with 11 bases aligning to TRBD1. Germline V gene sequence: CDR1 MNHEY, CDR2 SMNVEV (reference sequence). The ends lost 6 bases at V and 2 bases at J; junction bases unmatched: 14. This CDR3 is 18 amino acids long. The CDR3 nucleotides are TGTGCCAGCAGCAAAAGCGGACAGGGGGCTTATGTAAACTATGGCTACACCTTC. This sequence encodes CASSKSGQGAYVNYGYTF.

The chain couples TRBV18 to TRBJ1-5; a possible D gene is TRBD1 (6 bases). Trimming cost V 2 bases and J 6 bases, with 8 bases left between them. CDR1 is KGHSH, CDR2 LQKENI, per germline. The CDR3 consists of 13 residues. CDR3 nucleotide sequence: TGTGCCAGCTCACCAGGGGGCCGTCAGCCCCAGCATTTT. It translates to CASSPGGRQPQHF.

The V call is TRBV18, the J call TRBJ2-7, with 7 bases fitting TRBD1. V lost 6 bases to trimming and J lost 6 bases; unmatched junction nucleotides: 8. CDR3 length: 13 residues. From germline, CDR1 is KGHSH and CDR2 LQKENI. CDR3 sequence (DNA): TGTGCCAGCTCCCCGCCGGGACAGCGCGAGCAGTACTTC. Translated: CASSPPGQREQYF.

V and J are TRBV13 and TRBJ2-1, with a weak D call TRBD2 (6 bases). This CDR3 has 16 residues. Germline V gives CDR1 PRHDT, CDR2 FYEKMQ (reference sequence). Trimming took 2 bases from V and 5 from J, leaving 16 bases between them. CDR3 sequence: CASSLIPSGLHNEQFF. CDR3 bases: TGTGCCAGCAGCTTAATCCCAAGCGGGCTCCACAATGAGCAGTTCTTC.

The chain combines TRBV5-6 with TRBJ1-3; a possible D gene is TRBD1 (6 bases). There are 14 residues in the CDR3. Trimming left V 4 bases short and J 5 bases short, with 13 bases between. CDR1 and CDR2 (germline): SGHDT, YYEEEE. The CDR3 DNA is TGTGCCAGCAGCGGGGGCAGGGTGAGAAACACCATATATTTT. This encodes CASSGGRVRNTIYF.